The present T cell receptor beta chain was sequenced within a study of shared clonotypes between healthy human individuals. Background on the study: Each donor contributed plates that comprised three CD4 naive, three CD4 memory, two CD8 naive and one CD8 memory.

HIV-negative, healthy adults without recent acute infections or vaccinations were the donors. Data came from immunoSEQ multiplex PCR; TCRdb stores just in-frame clones and leaves some out. There are a few million clones in the sample; approximately 95% occur only once, and about 0.41% lies in the top ten. For this clone: Its antigen is undetermined.

Study conclusions and caveats: The sharing of roughly 5% of naive CD4 clonotypes was seen across several donors. Generation probabilities of non-shared clonotypes were lower (relative to those shared by all four donors).

The material sequenced was naive CD4+ T cells from PBMCs. Regarding subset: CD45RA+ positively selected. The TCR sequence derives from a man between 18 and 35 years old in good health. Some clones in this sample may be carry-over from other donors' samples.

For the CDR3, the DNA is TGCAGCGCCCTTGACGGAACAGATACGCAGTATTTT. It specifies CSALDGTDTQYF. The gene calls are TRBV29-1 and TRBJ2-3; D gene unclear. The CDR3 runs to 12 residues. Germline loops: CDR1 SQVTM, CDR2 ANQGSEA. V gave up 7 bases and J gave up 3 bases, with 11 bases separating them.